The clone carrying this TCR beta chain turned up a few times. Its antigen is undetermined. The sample belongs to a study of CD8 T cells in ankylosing spondylitis. Whole-study results and caveats: Relatively scarce in peripheral blood, disease-linked clones were CD8+.

In germline, CDR1 is DFQATT, CDR2 SNEGSKA (reference sequence). Trimming took 7 bases from V and 2 from J; bases not matched to a gene: 8. This CDR3 contains 13 residues. 5'-RACE, quantitative and with molecular barcodes, yielded the TCR beta libraries. TCRdb reprocessed the 5' RACE reads with MiXCR, giving one entry per CDR3 protein. The sample has under 250,000 distinct CDR3 sequences, 30% to 35% seen once; the top ten hold about 4.2%. Sequencing was performed on blood, either unsorted or a sorted T cell fraction (not recorded which). The source is a male donor with ankylosing spondylitis or in good health (not recorded which). The genes are TRBV20-1 and TRBJ2-7; TRBD1 aligns across 7 bases. The CDR3 is CSGIWDSTYEQYF. CDR3 DNA: TGCAGTGGAATTTGGGACAGTACCTACGAGCAGTACTTC.